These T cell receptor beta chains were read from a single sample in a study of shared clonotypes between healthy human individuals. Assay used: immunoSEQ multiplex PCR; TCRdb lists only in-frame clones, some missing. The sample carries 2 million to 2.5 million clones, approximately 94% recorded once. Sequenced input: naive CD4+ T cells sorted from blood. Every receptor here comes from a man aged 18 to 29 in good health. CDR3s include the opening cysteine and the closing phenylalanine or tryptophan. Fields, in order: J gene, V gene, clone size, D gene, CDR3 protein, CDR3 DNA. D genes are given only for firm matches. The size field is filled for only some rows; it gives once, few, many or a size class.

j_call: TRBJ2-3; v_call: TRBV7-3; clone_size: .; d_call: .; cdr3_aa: CASSLNGNWDIFCTDTQYF; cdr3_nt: TGTGCCAGCAGCTTAAATGGTAATTGGGACATTTTTTGCACAGATACGCAGTATTTT
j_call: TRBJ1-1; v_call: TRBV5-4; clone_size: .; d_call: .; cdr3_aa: CASQPGGLGLDTEAFF; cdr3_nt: TGTGCCAGCCAACCGGGGGGGCTAGGGTTGGACACTGAAGCTTTCTTT
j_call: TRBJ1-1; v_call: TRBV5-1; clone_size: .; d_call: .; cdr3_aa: CASSLGPVGAEAFF; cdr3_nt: TGCGCCAGCAGCTTGGGACCAGTCGGCGCTGAAGCTTTCTTT
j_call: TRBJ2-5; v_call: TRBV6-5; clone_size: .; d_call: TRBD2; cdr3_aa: CASGAAGVQETQYF; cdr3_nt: TGTGCCAGCGGCGCTGCGGGGGTCCAAGAGACCCAGTACTTC
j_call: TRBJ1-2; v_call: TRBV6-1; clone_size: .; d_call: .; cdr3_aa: CASRTLTGNYGYTF; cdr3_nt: TGTGCCAGCAGGACCCTTACAGGGAACTATGGCTACACCTTC
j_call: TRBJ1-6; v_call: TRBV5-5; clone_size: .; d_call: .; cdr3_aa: CASDLGSYNSPLHF; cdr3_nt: TGTGCCAGCGACCTTGGCTCCTATAATTCACCCCTCCACTTT
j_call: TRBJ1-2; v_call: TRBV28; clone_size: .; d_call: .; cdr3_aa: CASSSGDYGYTF; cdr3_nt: TGTGCCAGCAGTTCGGGGGACTATGGCTACACCTTC
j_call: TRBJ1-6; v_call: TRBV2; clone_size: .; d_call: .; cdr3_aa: CASSSDTEGSPLHF; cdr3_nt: TGTGCCAGCAGTTCCGACACCGAAGGTTCACCCCTCCACTTT
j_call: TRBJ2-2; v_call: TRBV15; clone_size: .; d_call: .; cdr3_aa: CATRGQNTGELFF; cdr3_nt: TGTGCCACCAGGGGGCAGAACACCGGGGAGCTGTTTTTT
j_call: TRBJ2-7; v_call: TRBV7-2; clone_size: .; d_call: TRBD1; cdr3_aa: CASSLTGGSYEQYF; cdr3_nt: TGTGCCAGCAGCCTGACAGGGGGCTCCTACGAGCAGTACTTC
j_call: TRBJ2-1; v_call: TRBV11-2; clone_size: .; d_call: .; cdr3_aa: CASSSTIRRLNEQFF; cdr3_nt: TGTGCCAGCAGCTCGACTATCCGGAGGCTCAATGAGCAGTTCTTC
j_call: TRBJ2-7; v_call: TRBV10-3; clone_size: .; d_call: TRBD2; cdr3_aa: CAISKVGGVSEQYF; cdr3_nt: TGTGCCATCAGTAAGGTGGGAGGGGTGAGCGAGCAGTACTTC
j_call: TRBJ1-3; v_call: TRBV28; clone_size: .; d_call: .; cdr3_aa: CASSLGNSGNTIYF; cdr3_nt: TGTGCCAGCAGTTTGGGGAACTCTGGAAACACCATATATTTT
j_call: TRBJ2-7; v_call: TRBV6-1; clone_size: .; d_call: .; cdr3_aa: CASSEIGGYEQYF; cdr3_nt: TGTGCCAGCAGTGAGATTGGGGGATACGAGCAGTACTTC
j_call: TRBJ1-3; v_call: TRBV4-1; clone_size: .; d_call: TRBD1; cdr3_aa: CASSQEHRGRNTIYF; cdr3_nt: TGCGCCAGCAGCCAAGAACACAGGGGGCGCAACACCATATATTTT
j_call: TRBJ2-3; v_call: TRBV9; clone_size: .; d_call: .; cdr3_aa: CASSVTRSTDTQYF; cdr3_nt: TGTGCCAGCAGCGTAACCCGAAGCACAGATACGCAGTATTTT
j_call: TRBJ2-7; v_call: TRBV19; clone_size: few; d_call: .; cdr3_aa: CASSIGGSSYEQYF; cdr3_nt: TGTGCCAGTAGTATAGGGGGGAGCTCCTACGAGCAGTACTTC
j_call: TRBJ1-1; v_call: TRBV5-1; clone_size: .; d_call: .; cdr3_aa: CASSLTANTEAFF; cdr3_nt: TGCGCCAGCAGCTTAACAGCGAACACTGAAGCTTTCTTT
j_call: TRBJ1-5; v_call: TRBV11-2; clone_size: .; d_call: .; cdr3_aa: CASSLGAGQPQHF; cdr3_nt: TGTGCCAGCAGCCTGGGGGCAGGTCAGCCCCAGCATTTT
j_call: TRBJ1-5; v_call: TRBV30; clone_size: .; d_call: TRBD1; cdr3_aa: CAWSSDRGQPQHF; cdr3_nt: TGTGCCTGGAGCTCCGACAGGGGTCAGCCCCAGCATTTT
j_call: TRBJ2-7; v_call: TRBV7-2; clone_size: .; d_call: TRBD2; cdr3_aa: CASSKRGGSSDQQYF; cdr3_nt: TGTGCCAGCAGCAAGAGAGGCGGGAGTTCAGACCAGCAGTACTTC
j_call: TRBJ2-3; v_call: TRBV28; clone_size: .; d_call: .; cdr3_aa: CASSLWGRGTDTQYF; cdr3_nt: TGTGCCAGCAGTTTATGGGGCAGGGGCACAGATACGCAGTATTTT
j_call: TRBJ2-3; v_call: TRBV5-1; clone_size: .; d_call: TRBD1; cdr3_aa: CASSRNRGPSTDTQYF; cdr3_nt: TGCGCCAGCAGCCGTAACAGGGGACCTAGCACAGATACGCAGTATTTT
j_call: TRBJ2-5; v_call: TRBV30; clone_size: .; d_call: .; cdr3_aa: CAWGRSGTQYF; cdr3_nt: TGTGCCTGGGGCCGTAGCGGGACCCAGTACTTC
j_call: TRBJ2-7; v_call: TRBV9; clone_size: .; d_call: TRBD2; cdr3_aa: CASSPGLAGGREQYF; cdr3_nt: TGTGCCAGCAGTCCGGGACTAGCGGGGGGGCGCGAGCAGTACTTC